Sequencing of this T cell receptor beta chain was carried out in a study of T cell changes during pregnancy in multiple sclerosis. Repertoires were generated with immunoSEQ multiplex PCR, while TCRdb's copy carries only in-frame clones and drops some. The sample has about 89,000 clones; roughly 93% are singletons. The CDR3 contains 17 residues. J lost 0 bases, V lost 0 bases, and 5 bases had no gene match. The germline gives CDR1 SGHRS, CDR2 YFSETQ. This specimen was peripheral blood, taken in the third trimester of pregnancy. The TCR originated in a female donor with multiple sclerosis, enrolled in a pregnancy study. This rearrangement joins TRBV5-1 to TRBJ2-1; 8 positions match TRBD1. CDR3 residues: CASSLARQGSSYNEQFF. The CDR3, as DNA: TGCGCCAGCAGCTTGGCCCGACAGGGGAGCTCCTACAATGAGCAGTTCTTC.